These 3 T cell receptor delta chains came from one sample sequenced in a study of human gamma delta and Vdelta1 T cells. Their specific antigens are unknown. TCRdb re-called the PCR reads using CATT. Among approximately 7,000 delta-chain clones listed, 30% to 45% were seen once. Sequencing was performed on Vdelta1 gamma-delta T cells from blood grown in culture (DOT cells). Every receptor here comes from a human donor in good health.

This clone appeared a single time. The J gene is TRDJ2, the V gene TRDV1; 11 bases agree with TRDD3. This CDR3 has 23 residues. The germline V gene encodes CDR1 TSWWSYY and CDR2 QGS. J gave up 1 base and V 1 base, and 20 bases lay outside the gene matches. This chain's CDR3 is CALGEQFPPAIGGYAGLTAQLFF. The CDR3 nucleotides are TGTGCTCTTGGGGAACAATTCCCTCCGGCGATTGGGGGATACGCGGGTTTGACAGCACAACTCTTCTTT.

This clone was seen a handful of times. The chain couples TRDV1 to TRDJ1; 10 bases match TRDD3. Germline values: CDR1 TSWWSYY, CDR2 QGS. With 3 bases clipped from V and 1 base from J, the junction kept 35 bases outside the gene matches. CDR3 length: 26 residues. CDR3 residues: CALGDFFLPRVKGGSLGDQRTDKLIF. DNA of the CDR3: TGTGCTCTTGGGGACTTTTTCCTACCCAGGGTCAAGGGGGGCTCACTGGGGGATCAACGCACCGATAAACTCATCTTT.

V usage is TRDV1 and J usage is TRDJ1; 9 bases map to TRDD3. The trim removed 1 base at V and 0 bases at J, leaving 27 bases unmatched. Per the germline V gene, CDR1 is TSWWSYY and CDR2 is QGS. The CDR3 is made up of 24 amino acids. In DNA form, the CDR3 reads TGTGCTCTTGGGGAACGGCCTACCTACGGGCCGATACTGGGGGAAAACTGGTACACCGATAAACTCATCTTT. Amino acids: CALGERPTYGPILGENWYTDKLIF.